This T cell receptor beta chain emerged from a study of cytomegalovirus exposure and HLA in healthy donors. Study information: The same platform was used for the roughly 130 validation repertoires and the roughly 670 first-cohort repertoires, a later analysis reported.

Profiled with immunoSEQ multiplex PCR; TCRdb holds only in-frame clones, not every one. Here the sample spans roughly 200,000 clones, approximately 83% being singletons. Trimming took off 4 bases at V and 4 bases at J, with 8 bases between the two ends. The CDR3 loop spans 12 amino acids. Germline V gene data show CDR1 as MGHRA and CDR2 as YSYEKL. Study conclusions and caveats: About 150 TCR beta chains were listed as cytomegalovirus-associated. The tendency of first-cohort TCR clusters to co-occur in the roughly 130 validation repertoires emerged from a later analysis.

As regards this clone: Antigen specificity is unknown.

The approximately 120-subject validation cohort, separate from the approximately 670-subject first cohort, included the donors. V is TRBV4-1 and J is TRBJ2-7; tentative D call: TRBD1 (6 bases). The sequencing sample was made of PBMCs. The clonotype originates from a woman aged 18-29 years in good health and CMV-seropositive. The chain's CDR3 is CASSPDRYEQYF. As DNA, the CDR3 is TGCGCCAGCAGCCCGGACAGATACGAGCAGTACTTC.